A selection of T cell receptor beta chains follows, all from one sample in a study of T cells in Graves' hyperthyroidism and ophthalmopathy. TCRdb ran MiXCR on the multiplex PCR reads and lists one entry per CDR3 protein. The profile shows more than 20,000 distinct CDR3 sequences, 45% to 55% of them singletons. Sequencing was done on a sample of blood. The receptors here all came from a middle-aged woman with Graves' hyperthyroidism that later progressed to Graves' ophthalmopathy. Both conserved end residues are part of each CDR3.

V	J	CDR3
TRBV6-6	TRBJ2-7	CASTVPGTGEQYF
TRBV20-1	TRBJ1-1	CSASKTGKAEAFF
TRBV2	TRBJ2-3	CASRQLAGAVDTQYF
TRBV30	TRBJ1-2	CAWDQTGLANYGYTF
TRBV18	TRBJ1-1	CASSPPGARQSITEAFF
TRBV28	TRBJ1-1	CASGSKGGILTHTEAFF
TRBV7-7	TRBJ2-5	CASSTDRQETQYF
TRBV7-2	TRBJ1-1	CASSFPVRRSEAFF
TRBV28	TRBJ2-7	CASTPGQGGYEQYF
TRBV7-3	TRBJ1-6	CASSLGSSNSPLHF
TRBV28	TRBJ2-3	CASSSPAKKDTQYF
TRBV20-1	TRBJ2-5	CSALTGLGDQETQYF
TRBV3-1	TRBJ1-4	CASSQDRVNERQKLFF
TRBV10-1	TRBJ2-3	CASSESFRTDTQYF
TRBV11-2	TRBJ2-3	CASSLRESGVNEQYF
TRBV29-1	TRBJ1-1	CSVEPGEGSTEAFF
TRBV3-1	TRBJ2-7	CASSRGGNFRYF
TRBV5-1	TRBJ2-7	CASEGQGRGEQYF
TRBV7-3	TRBJ2-3	CASSFLDRETDTQYF
TRBV10-3	TRBJ1-5	CAISEHSNQPQHF
TRBV7-9	TRBJ2-5	CASSSPGTSGRAWETQYF
TRBV2	TRBJ1-5	CASSEYRVGNQPQHF
TRBV10-2	TRBJ2-3	CASSDRVTDTQYF
TRBV19	TRBJ2-7	CASSIGISYEQYF
TRBV24-1	TRBJ2-1	CATSDLGTSGNEQFF
TRBV15	TRBJ1-3	CATSRDIRGGNTIYF
TRBV28	TRBJ2-1	CASTQDRWSNEQFF
TRBV20-1	TRBJ2-7	CSARGSATYEQYF
TRBV10-1	TRBJ2-7	CATSKGTGAYEQYF
TRBV15	TRBJ2-7	CATSRGEGLDYEQYF
TRBV9	TRBJ2-7	CASSRRNEQYF
TRBV4-1	TRBJ2-7	CASSPVLGSYEQYF
TRBV29-1	TRBJ2-3	CSTRTLSRDTQYF
TRBV20-1	TRBJ2-2	CSAREQGTNTGELFF
TRBV7-2	TRBJ2-2	CASSKGYTGELFF
TRBV7-2	TRBJ1-5	CASRPSGGDQPQHF
TRBV29-1	TRBJ2-7	CSASRGFSYEQYF
TRBV7-9	TRBJ2-5	CASSFDRVETQYF
TRBV14	TRBJ2-2	CASSRELAGGPNTGELFF